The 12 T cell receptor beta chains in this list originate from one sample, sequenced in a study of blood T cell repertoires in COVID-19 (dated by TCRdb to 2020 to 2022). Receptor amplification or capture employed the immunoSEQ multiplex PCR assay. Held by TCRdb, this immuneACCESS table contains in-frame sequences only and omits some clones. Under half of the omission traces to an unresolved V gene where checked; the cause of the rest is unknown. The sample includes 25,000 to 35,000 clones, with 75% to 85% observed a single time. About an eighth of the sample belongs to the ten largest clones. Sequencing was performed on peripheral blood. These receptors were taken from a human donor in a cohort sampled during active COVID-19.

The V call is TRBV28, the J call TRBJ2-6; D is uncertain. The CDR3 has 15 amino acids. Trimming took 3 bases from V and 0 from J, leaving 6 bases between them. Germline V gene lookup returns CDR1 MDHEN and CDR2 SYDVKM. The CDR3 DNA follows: TGTGCCAGCAGTTTGAGTGGCTCTGGGGCCAACGTCCTGACTTTC. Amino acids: CASSLSGSGANVLTF.

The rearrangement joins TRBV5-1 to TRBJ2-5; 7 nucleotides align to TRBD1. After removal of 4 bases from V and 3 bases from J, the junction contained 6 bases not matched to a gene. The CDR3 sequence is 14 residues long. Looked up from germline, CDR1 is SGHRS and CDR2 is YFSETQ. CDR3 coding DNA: TGCGCCAGCAGCCCGCAGGGGGTTGAAGAGACCCAGTACTTC. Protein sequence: CASSPQGVEETQYF.

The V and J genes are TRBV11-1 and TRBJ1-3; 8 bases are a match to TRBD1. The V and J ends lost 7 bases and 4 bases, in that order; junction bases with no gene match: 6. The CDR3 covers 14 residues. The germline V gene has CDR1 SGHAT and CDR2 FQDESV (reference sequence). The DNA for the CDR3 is TGTGCCAGCATCGACAGGGGTTCAGGAAACACCATATATTTT. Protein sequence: CASIDRGSGNTIYF.

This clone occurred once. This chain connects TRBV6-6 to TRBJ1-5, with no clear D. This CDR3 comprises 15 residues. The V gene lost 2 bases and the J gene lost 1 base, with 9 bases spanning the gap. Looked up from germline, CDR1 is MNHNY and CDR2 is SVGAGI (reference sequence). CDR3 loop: CASSYGSASNQPQHF. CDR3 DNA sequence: TGTGCCAGCAGTTACGGGAGTGCCAGCAATCAGCCCCAGCATTTT.

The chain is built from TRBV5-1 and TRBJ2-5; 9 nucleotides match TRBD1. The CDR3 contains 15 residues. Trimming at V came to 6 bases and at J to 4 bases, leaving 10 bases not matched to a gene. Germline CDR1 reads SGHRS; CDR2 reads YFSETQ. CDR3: CASNGGTGPGETQYF. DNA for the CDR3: TGCGCCAGCAACGGGGGGACAGGGCCAGGAGAGACCCAGTACTTC.

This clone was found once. The CDR3 region is CASSDLQGSDTQYF. CDR3 sequence (DNA): TGTGCCAGTAGTGATTTGCAGGGCTCAGATACGCAGTATTTT. The chain uses TRBV19 and TRBJ2-3; D might be TRBD1 (5 bases). The CDR3 is 14 amino acids. V was shortened by 5 bases and J by 4 bases, with 13 bases between the two germline ends. The germline V gene has CDR1 LNHDA and CDR2 SQIVND (reference sequence).

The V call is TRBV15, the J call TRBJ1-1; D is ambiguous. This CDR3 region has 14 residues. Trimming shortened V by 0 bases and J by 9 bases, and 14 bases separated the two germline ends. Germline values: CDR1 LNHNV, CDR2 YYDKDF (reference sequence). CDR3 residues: CATSRDLQLIKAFF. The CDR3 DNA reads TGTGCCACCAGCAGAGATCTGCAACTCATTAAAGCTTTCTTT. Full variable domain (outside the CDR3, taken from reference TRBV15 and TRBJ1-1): DAMVIQNPRYQVTQFGKPVTLSCSQTLNHNVMYWYQQKSSQAPKLLFHYYDKDFNNEADTPDNFQSRRPNTSFCFLDIRSPGLGDTAMYLCATSRDLQLIKAFFGQGTRLTVV.

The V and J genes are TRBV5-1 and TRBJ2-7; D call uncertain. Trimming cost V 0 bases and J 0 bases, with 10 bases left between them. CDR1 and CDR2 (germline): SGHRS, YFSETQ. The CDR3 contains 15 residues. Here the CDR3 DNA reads TGCGCCAGCAGCTTGGTCACCCTCAGCTCCTACGAGCAGTACTTC. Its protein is CASSLVTLSSYEQYF.

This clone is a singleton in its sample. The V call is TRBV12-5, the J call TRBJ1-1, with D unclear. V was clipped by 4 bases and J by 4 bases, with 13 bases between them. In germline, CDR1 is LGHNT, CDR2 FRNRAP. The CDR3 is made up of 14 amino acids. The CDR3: CASGSRSLPTEAFF. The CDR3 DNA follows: TGTGCTAGTGGTTCGAGGAGCCTACCCACTGAAGCTTTCTTT.

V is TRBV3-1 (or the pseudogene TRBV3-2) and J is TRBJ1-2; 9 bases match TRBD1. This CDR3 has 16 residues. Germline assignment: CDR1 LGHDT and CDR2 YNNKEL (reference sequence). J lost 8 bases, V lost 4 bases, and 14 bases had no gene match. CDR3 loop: CASSPGTGRVFGGYTF. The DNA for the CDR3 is TGTGCCAGCAGCCCGGGGACAGGGAGGGTTTTTGGCGGCTACACCTTC.

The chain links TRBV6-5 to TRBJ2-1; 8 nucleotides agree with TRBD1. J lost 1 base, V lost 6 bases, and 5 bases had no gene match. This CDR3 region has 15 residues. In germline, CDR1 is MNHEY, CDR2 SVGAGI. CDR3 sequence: CASRTGVESYNEQFF. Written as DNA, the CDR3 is TGTGCCAGCAGGACAGGGGTAGAATCCTACAATGAGCAGTTCTTC.

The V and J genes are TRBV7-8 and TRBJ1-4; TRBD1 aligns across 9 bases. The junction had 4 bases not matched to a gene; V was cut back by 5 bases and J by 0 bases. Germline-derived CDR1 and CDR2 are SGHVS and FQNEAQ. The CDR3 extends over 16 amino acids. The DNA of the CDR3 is TGTGCCAGCAGCCGGACAGGGGCTGCAACTAATGAAAAACTGTTTTTT. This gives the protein CASSRTGAATNEKLFF. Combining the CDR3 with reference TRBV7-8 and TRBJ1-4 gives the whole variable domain GAGVSQSPRYKVAKRGQDVALRCDPISGHVSLFWYQQALGQGPEFLTYFQNEAQLDKSGLPSDRFFAERPEGSVSTLKIQRTQQEDSAVYLCASSRTGAATNEKLFFGSGTQLSVL.